The source of this T cell receptor (beta chain) is a study of blood T cell repertoires in COVID-19. Overall study context: The United States, Italy and Spain were the sources of the acute and convalescent COVID-19 samples.

In the study's own analysis: Estimation of nucleated cell counts was performed using reference gene primer amplification. Clones were read by immunoSEQ multiplex PCR, and TCRdb kept only the in-frame ones, dropping some. The V and J calls and clone size are taken from that table; D and trimming were inferred from the DNA. The sample contains roughly 150,000 clones, roughly 93% of which appear only once. Trimming pared 0 bases from V and 4 bases from J, leaving 11 bases between. Germline V gene sequence: CDR1 SGHNT, CDR2 YYREEE (reference sequence). The CDR3 is made up of 14 amino acids. Seattle-derived patients entered the study during active infection and were followed longitudinally.

This TCR came from a woman aged 55-75 years with COVID-19, enrolled during active disease. V is TRBV5-4 and J is TRBJ2-7, with D tentatively TRBD2 (6 bases). Source material: peripheral blood. This CDR3 is CASSLGQGLYEQYF. The DNA for the CDR3 is TGTGCCAGCAGCTTGGGTCAGGGACTTTACGAGCAGTACTTC.